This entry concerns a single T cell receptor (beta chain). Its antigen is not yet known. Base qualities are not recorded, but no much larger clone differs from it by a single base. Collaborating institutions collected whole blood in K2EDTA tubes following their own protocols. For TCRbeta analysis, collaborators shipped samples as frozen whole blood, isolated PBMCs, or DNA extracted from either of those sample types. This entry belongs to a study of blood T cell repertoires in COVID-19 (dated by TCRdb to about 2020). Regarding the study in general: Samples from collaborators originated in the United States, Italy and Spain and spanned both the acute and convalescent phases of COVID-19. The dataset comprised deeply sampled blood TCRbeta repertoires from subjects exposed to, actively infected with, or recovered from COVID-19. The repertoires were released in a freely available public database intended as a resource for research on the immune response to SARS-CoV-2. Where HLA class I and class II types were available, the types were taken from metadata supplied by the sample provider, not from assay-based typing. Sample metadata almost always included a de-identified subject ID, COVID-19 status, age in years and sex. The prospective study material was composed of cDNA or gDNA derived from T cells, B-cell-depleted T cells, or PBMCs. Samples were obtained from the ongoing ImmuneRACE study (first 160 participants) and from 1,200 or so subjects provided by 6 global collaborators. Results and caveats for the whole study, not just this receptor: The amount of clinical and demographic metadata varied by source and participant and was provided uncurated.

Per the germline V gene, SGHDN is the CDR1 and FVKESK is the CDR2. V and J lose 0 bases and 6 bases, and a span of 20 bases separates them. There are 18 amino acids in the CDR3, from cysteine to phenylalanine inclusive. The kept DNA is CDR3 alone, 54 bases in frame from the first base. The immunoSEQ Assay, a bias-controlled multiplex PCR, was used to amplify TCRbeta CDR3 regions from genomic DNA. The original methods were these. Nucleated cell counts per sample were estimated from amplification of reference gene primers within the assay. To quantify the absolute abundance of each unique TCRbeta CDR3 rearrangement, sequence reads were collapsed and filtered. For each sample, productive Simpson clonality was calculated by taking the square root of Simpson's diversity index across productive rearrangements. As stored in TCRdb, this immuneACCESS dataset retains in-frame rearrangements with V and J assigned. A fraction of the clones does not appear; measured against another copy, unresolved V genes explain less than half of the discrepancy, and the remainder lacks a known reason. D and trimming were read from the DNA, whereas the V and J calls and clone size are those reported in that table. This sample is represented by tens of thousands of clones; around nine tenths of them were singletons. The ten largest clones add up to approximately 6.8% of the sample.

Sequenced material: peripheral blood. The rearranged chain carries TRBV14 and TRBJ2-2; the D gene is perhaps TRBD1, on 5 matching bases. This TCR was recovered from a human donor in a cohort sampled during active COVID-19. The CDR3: CASSQDRGIVGLPGELFF. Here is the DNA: TGTGCCAGCAGCCAAGATAGGGGCATAGTGGGGCTCCCCGGGGAGCTGTTTTTT.